These T cell receptor beta chains were read from a single sample in a study of cytotoxic CD8 clonotypes in ibrutinib-treated CLL. Sequenced by immunoSEQ multiplex PCR; TCRdb stores in-frame clones only, minus some. The data hold more than 200,000 clones, with 70% observed a single time. The sample in question was PBMCs, obtained after 24 months of ibrutinib treatment. Receptors were obtained from a human donor with chronic lymphocytic leukemia. Both conserved end residues are part of each CDR3. Fields, in order: J gene, V gene, CDR3 protein.

TRBJ2-5 TRBV6-4 CASSVRESGTQYF
TRBJ1-2 TRBV30 CAWAPRHGGGYTF
TRBJ2-1 TRBV15 CATSSLAGLGNEQFF
TRBJ1-4 TRBV5-1 CASSFEGVRGEKLFF
TRBJ2-1 TRBV2 CASSEVSGTSNEQFF
TRBJ2-2 TRBV13 CASSISGNLNTGELFF
TRBJ2-7 TRBV20-1 CGGVGIEQYF
TRBJ2-7 TRBV5-1 CASSLAKFGTGDYEQYF
TRBJ1-2 TRBV7-6 CASSHEIGQGGGYTF
TRBJ2-2 TRBV28 CASSLREQITGELFF
TRBJ1-6 TRBV27 CASSLIPTASPLHF
TRBJ2-3 TRBV5-8 CASSLQDTDTQYF
TRBJ2-1 TRBV27 CASSAQANEQFF
TRBJ2-1 TRBV15 CAAGEITEQFF
TRBJ2-2 TRBV7-9 CASSLEVGELFF
TRBJ2-7 TRBV7-2 CASSHLGDSTYEQYF
TRBJ2-6 TRBV15 CATSTGGVISGANVLTF
TRBJ1-2 TRBV29-1 CSVETAGIGYGYTF
TRBJ2-5 TRBV10-1 CASSQGAKGTQYF
TRBJ2-5 TRBV29-1 CSAIPRRRGQEKTQYF
TRBJ2-7 TRBV28 CASSPTRVYEQYF
TRBJ1-1 TRBV19 CASRRQLGDTEAFF
TRBJ2-7 TRBV19 CASRPTATYEQYF
TRBJ1-1 TRBV5-4 CASSAERRNQNTEAFF
TRBJ2-7 TRBV6-5 CASSSKLEQYF
TRBJ1-4 TRBV9 CASSVDVRGENEKLFF
TRBJ2-2 TRBV7-8 CASSLVAGNTGELFF
TRBJ2-7 TRBV6-5 CASSYSIGKRNEQYF
TRBJ2-2 TRBV11-3 CASSLDRRELFF
TRBJ1-1 TRBV25-1 CASRDQYTEAFF
TRBJ1-1 TRBV19 CASSTNRGKAEAFF
TRBJ1-1 TRBV27 CASSSNGWDTEAFF